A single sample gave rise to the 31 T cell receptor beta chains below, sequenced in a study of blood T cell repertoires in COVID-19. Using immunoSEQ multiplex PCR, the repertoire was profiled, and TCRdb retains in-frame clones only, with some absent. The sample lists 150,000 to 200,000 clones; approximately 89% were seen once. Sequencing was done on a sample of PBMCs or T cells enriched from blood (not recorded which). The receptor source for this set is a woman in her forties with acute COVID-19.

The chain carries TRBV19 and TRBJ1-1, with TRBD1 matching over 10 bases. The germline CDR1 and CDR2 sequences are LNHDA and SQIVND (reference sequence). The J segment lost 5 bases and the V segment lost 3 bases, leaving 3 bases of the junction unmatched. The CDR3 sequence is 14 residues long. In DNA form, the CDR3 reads TGTGCCAGTAGTATCCCGGGACAGGGGACTGAAGCTTTCTTT. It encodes CASSIPGQGTEAFF.

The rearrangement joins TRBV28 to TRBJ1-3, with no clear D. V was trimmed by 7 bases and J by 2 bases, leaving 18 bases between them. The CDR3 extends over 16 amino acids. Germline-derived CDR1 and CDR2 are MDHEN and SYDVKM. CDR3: CASTPFEWAPGNTIYF. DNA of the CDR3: TGTGCCAGCACCCCCTTTGAGTGGGCTCCTGGAAACACCATATATTTT.

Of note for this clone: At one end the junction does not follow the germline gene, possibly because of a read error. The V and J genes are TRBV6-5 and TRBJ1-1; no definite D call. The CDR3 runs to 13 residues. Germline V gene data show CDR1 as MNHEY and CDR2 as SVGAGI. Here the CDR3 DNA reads TGTGCCAGCAGTTACTCCGCCACCTTAGGAGAGGTCTTT. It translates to CASSYSATLGEVF.

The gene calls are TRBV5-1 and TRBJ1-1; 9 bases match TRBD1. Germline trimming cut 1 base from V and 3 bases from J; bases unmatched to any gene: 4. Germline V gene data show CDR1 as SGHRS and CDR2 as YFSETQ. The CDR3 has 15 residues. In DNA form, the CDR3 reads TGCGCCAGCAGCTTGACAGGGGGCTCGGACACTGAAGCTTTCTTT. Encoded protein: CASSLTGGSDTEAFF.

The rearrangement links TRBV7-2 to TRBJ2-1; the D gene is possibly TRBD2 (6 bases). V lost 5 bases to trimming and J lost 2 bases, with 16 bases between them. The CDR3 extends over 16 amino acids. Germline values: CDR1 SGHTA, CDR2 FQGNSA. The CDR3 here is CASSPIAATTYNEQFF. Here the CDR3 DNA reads TGTGCCAGCAGCCCCATAGCGGCAACGACCTACAATGAGCAGTTCTTC.

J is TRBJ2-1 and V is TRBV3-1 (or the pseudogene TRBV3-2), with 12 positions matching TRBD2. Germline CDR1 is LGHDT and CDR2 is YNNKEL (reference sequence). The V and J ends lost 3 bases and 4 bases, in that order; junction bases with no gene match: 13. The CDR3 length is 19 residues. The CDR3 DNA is TGTGCCAGCAGCCAGGCCACCGGGACTAGCGGGCGCGGTTACAATGAGCAGTTCTTC. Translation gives CASSQATGTSGRGYNEQFF.

CDR3 region: CASSQSGSYNEQFF. CDR3 sequence (DNA): TGTGCCAGCAGCCAAAGCGGTTCCTACAATGAGCAGTTCTTC. J is TRBJ2-1 and V is TRBV7-2; perhaps TRBD2 as D (5 bases). CDR3 length equals 14 residues. V lost 5 bases to trimming and J lost 1 base, with 9 bases between them. Germline CDR1 and CDR2: SGHTA and FQGNSA.

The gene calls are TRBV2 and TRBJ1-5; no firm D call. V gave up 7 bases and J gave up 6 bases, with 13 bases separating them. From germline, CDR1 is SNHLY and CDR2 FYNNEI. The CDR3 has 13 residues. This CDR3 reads CASTVGRGQPQHF. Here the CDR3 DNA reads TGTGCCAGCACGGTGGGCCGGGGTCAGCCCCAGCATTTT.

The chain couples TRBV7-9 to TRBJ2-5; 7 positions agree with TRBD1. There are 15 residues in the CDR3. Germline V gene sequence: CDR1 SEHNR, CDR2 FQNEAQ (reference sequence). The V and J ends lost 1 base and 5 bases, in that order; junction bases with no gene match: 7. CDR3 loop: CASSLETGLWETQYF. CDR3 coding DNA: TGTGCCAGCAGCTTAGAGACAGGGTTGTGGGAGACCCAGTACTTC.

The CDR3 DNA follows: TGTGCCAGCAGTTTACAAGTGGGCCGAAGCACAGATACGCAGTATTTT. This translates into CASSLQVGRSTDTQYF. The chain carries TRBV27 and TRBJ2-3; D gene uncertain. The CDR3 loop spans 16 amino acids. Trimming left V 2 bases short and J 0 bases short, with 12 bases between. Germline V gene sequence: CDR1 MNHEY, CDR2 SMNVEV (reference sequence).

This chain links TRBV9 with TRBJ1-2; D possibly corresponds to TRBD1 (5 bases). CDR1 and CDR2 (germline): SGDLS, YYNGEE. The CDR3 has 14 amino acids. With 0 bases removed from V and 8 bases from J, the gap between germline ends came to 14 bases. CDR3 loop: CASSVVSGLGGYTF. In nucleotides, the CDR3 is TGTGCCAGCAGCGTAGTTTCAGGGTTGGGCGGCTACACCTTC.

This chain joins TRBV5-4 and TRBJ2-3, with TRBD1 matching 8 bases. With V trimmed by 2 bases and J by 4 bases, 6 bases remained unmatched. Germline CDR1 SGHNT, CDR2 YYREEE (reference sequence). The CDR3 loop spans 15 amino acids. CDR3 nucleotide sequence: TGTGCCAGCAGCTTTTCGACAGGGGTGGCAGATACGCAGTATTTT. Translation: CASSFSTGVADTQYF.

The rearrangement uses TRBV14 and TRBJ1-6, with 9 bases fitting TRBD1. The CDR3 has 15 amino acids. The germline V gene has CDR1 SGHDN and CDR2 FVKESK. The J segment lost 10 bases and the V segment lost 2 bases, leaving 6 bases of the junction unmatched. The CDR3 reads CASSQRTGARSPLHF. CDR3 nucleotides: TGTGCCAGCAGCCAACGGACAGGGGCGAGGTCACCCCTCCACTTT.

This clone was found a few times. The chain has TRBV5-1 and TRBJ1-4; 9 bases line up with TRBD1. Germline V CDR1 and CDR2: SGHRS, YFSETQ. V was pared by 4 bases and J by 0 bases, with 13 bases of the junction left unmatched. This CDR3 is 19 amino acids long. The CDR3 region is CASSPYPQGASATNEKLFF. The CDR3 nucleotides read TGCGCCAGCAGCCCCTACCCACAGGGGGCGTCGGCAACTAATGAAAAACTGTTTTTT.

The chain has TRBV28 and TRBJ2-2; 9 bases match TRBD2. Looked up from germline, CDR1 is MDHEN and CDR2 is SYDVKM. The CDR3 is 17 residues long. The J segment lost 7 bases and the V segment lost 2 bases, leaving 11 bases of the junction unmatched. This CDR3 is CASSLNSGGRRGGELFF. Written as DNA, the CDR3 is TGTGCCAGCAGTTTAAATAGCGGGGGCAGAAGGGGCGGGGAGCTGTTTTTT.

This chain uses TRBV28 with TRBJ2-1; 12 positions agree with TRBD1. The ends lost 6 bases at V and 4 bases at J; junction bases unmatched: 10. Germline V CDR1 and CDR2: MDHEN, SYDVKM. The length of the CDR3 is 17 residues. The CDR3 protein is CASREIPGQGAYNEQFF. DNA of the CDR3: TGTGCCAGCAGAGAGATCCCGGGACAGGGGGCGTACAATGAGCAGTTCTTC.

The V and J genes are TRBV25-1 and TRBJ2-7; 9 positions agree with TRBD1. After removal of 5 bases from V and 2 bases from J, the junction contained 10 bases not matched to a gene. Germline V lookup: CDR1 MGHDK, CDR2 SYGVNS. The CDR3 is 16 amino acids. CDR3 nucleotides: TGTGCCAGCAGTAATACACCGGGACAGGGAGCCTACGAGCAGTACTTC. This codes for CASSNTPGQGAYEQYF.

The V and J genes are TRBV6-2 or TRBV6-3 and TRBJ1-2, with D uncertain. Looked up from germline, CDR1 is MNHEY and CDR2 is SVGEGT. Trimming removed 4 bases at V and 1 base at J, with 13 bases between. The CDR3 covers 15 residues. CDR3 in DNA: TGTGCCAGCAGTTCGAAGTTGACAAGTAACTATGGCTACACCTTC. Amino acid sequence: CASSSKLTSNYGYTF.

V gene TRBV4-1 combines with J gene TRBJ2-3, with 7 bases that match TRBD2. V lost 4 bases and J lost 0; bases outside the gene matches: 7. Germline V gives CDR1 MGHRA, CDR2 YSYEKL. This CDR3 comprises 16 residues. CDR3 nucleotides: TGCGCCAGCAGCCGGGAGGGACTCACTAGCACAGATACGCAGTATTTT. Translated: CASSREGLTSTDTQYF.

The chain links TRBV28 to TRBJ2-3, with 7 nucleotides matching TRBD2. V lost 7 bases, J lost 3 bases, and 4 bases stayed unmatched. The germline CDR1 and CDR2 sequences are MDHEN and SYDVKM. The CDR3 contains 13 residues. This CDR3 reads CASTPGGTDTQYF. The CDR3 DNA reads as TGTGCCAGCACCCCCGGGGGGACAGATACGCAGTATTTT.

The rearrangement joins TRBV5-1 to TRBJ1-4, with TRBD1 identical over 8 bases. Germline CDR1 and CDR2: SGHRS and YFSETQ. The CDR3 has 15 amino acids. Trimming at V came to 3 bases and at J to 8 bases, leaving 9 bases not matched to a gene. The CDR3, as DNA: TGCGCCAGCAGCTATCGGACAGGGAAAGAGGAAAAACTGTTTTTT. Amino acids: CASSYRTGKEEKLFF.

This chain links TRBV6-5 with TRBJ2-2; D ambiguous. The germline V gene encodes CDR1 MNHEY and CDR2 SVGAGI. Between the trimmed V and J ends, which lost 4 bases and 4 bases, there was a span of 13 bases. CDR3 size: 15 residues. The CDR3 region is CASSFKVTGTGELFF. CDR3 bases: TGTGCCAGCAGTTTCAAAGTAACGGGCACCGGGGAGCTGTTTTTT.

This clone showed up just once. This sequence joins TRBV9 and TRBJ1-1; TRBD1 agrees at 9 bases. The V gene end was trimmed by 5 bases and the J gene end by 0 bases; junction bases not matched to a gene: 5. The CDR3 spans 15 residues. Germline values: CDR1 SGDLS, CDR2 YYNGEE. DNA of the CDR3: TGTGCCAGCAGACCAGGACAGGGGATGAACACTGAAGCTTTCTTT. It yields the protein CASRPGQGMNTEAFF. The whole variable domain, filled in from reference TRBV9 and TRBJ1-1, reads DSGVTQTPKHLITATGQRVTLRCSPRSGDLSVYWYQQSLDQGLQFLIQYYNGEERAKGNILERFSAQQFPDLHSELNLSSLELGDSALYFCASRPGQGMNTEAFFGQGTRLTVV.

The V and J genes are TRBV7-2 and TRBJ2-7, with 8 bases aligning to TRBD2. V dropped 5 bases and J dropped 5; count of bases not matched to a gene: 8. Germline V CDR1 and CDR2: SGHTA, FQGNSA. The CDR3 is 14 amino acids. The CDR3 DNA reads TGTGCCAGCAGCACGAGCCGGGAGGGGGACGAGCAGTACTTC. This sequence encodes CASSTSREGDEQYF.

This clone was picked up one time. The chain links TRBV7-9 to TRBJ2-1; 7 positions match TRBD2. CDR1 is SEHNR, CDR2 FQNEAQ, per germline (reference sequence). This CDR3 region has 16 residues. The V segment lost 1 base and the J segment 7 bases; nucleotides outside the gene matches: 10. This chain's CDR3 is CASSLVMAGEGNEQFF. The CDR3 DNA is TGTGCCAGCAGCTTAGTTATGGCGGGAGAGGGGAATGAGCAGTTCTTC. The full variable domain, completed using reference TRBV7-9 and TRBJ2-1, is DTGVSQNPRHKITKRGQNVTFRCDPISEHNRLYWYRQTLGQGPEFLTYFQNEAQLEKSRLLSDRFSAERPKGSFSTLEIQRTEQGDSAMYLCASSLVMAGEGNEQFFGPGTRLTVL.

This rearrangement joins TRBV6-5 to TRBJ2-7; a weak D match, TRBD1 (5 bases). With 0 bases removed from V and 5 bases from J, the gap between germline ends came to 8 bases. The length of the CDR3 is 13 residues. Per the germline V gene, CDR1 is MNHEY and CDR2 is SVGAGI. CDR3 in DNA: TGTGCCAGCAGTTACTCTGCAGGGAACGAGCAGTACTTC. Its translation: CASSYSAGNEQYF.

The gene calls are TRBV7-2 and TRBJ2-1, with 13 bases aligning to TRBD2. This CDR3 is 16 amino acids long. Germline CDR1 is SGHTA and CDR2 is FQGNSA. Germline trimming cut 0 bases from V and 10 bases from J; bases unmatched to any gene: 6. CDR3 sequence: CASSLARLAGGREQFF. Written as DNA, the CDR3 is TGTGCCAGCAGCTTAGCCCGACTAGCGGGGGGTCGGGAGCAGTTCTTC.

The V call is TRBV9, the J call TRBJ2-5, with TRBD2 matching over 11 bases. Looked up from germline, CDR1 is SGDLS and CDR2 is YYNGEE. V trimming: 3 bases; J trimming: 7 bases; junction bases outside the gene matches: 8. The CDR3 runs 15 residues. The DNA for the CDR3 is TGTGCCAGCAGCGCTCTAGCGGGAGGTTCAGGGACCCAGTACTTC. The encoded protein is CASSALAGGSGTQYF.

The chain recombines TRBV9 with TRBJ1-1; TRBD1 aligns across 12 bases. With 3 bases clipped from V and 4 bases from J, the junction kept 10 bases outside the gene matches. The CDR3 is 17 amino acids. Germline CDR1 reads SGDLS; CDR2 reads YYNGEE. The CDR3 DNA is TGTGCCAGCAGCGAGGGACAGGGGGCGCGTTACAGCACTGAAGCTTTCTTT. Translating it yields CASSEGQGARYSTEAFF.

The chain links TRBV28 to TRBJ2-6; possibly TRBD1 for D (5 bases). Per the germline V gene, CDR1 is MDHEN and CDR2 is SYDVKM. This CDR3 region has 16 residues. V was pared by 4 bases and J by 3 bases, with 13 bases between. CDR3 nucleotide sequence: TGTGCCAGCAGTTACCTTAGGGGCTATGGGGCCAACGTCCTGACTTTC. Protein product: CASSYLRGYGANVLTF.

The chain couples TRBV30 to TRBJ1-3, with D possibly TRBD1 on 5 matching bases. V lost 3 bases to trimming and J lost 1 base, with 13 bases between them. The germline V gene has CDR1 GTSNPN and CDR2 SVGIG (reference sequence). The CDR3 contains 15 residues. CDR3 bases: TGTGCCTGGAGAGAACAGGTCCTGTCTGGAAACACCATATATTTT. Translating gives CAWREQVLSGNTIYF.